This T cell receptor beta chain was captured in a study of T cells after yellow fever vaccination. Study-wide points: The CD4 compartment and the CD8 compartment contained a small share of clonotypes in common.

MiXCR was run by TCRdb on the 5' RACE reads, yielding one entry per CDR3 protein. This table holds about 580,000 distinct CDR3 sequences, less than 20% found once. About this clonotype: Its antigen is as yet unknown.

V gave up 1 base and J gave up 4 bases, with 16 bases separating them. This CDR3 has 16 residues. CDR1 and CDR2 (germline): SGHTA, FQGTGA. The chain combines TRBV7-3 with TRBJ2-5, with D tentatively TRBD2 (7 bases). Specimen: PBMCs, collected about 5 days after the first yellow fever vaccination. The TCR comes from a man aged 18 to 29 who received the YFV17D yellow fever vaccine. CDR3 sequence: CASSLNGGAVSETQYF. As DNA, the CDR3 is TGTGCCAGCAGCTTAAATGGGGGGGCAGTCTCAGAGACCCAGTACTTC.